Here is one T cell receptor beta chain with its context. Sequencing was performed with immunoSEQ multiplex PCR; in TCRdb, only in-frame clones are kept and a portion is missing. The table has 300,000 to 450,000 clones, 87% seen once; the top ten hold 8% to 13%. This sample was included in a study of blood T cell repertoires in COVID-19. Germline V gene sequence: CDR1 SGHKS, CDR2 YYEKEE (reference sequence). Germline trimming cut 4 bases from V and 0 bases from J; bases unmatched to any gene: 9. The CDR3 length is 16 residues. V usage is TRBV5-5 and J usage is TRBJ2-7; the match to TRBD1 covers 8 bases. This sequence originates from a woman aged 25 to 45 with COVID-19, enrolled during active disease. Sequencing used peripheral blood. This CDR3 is CASSNRQGSNSYEQYF. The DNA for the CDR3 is TGTGCCAGCAGCAATCGACAGGGGTCCAACTCCTACGAGCAGTACTTC.